The clone carrying this T cell receptor (beta chain) was picked up a small number of times. The antigen remains undetermined. The record originates from a study of identical twins. Addition of a universal primer site occurred through template switching, and cDNA carried unique molecular identifiers. TCRdb ran MiXCR on the 5' RACE reads and lists one entry per CDR3 protein. The sample has hundreds of thousands of distinct CDR3 sequences, 18% seen once. The study's findings and limits: Reduced insertions were recorded for abundant cord blood beta clonotypes, with no such pattern in memory repertoires.

J lost 2 bases, V lost 5 bases, and 13 bases had no gene match. The CDR3 spans 16 residues. Germline CDR1 reads SGHRS; CDR2 reads YFSETQ. In addition, the sample was reused for a study of T cells expressing NK-cell markers. This second report adds: Sequencing of TCR beta repertoires drew on sorted CD3+CD56+NKG2C+, CD3+CD56+NKG2C- and CD3+CD56-NKG2C+ T cells.

This sequence joins TRBV5-1 and TRBJ2-7; 7 bases line up with TRBD2. This clonotype was sampled from a young woman in good health. Sequencing was performed on PBMCs. The CDR3 is CASRPLGGTPAYEQYF. CDR3 nucleotides: TGCGCCAGCAGGCCCCTCGGGGGGACGCCCGCCTACGAGCAGTACTTC.